The sequence of this T cell receptor beta chain was determined in a study of response to subunit inactivated influenza vaccine. Overall study results and limits: It was the authors' suggestion that each seasonal influenza vaccination recruits few new T cells.

Germline V lookup: CDR1 LGHNA, CDR2 YNFKEQ. Between the trimmed V and J ends, which lost 0 bases and 0 bases, there was a span of 14 bases. This CDR3 spans 18 amino acids. In its sample, this clonotype was seen a few times. What it recognizes is unknown. In TCRdb, the RT-PCR reads were re-called with MiXCR into one record per CDR3 protein. In the table there are hundreds of thousands of distinct CDR3 sequences, 14% of which are singletons. The V gene is TRBV4-2, the J gene TRBJ2-2, with a tentative D call TRBD1 (5 bases). This TCR was recovered from a man over 45 who received an inactivated influenza vaccine. The sequencing here drew on PBMCs from blood, taken about 14 days before vaccination. The CDR3: CASSQELRRQTNTGELFF. DNA of the CDR3: TGTGCCAGCAGCCAAGAGTTGCGCAGACAGACGAACACCGGGGAGCTGTTTTTT.